This TCR beta chain was profiled in a study of blood T cell repertoires in COVID-19. In the study overall: Material from acute and convalescent COVID-19 was sourced from the United States, Italy and Spain. PBMCs, B-cell-depleted T cells, or T cells were the source of the cDNA or gDNA that made up the material.

In the original analysis: By means of reference gene primer amplification, nucleated cell counts were estimated. Assay: immunoSEQ multiplex PCR; the TCRdb copy retains only in-frame clones and omits some. V, J and clone size derive from that table, while D and trimming were established from the DNA sequence. The sample lists about 41,000 clones; approximately 82% were seen once. V gave up 3 bases and J gave up 5 bases; unmatched junction bases: 1. CDR3 length: 13 residues. Germline V lookup: CDR1 MDHEN, CDR2 SYDVKM. Sequenced: peripheral blood. This receptor was taken from a woman older than 75 with acute or convalescent COVID-19. The genes are TRBV28 and TRBJ2-5; 9 positions agree with TRBD2. DNA for the CDR3: TGTGCCAGCAGTTTTGCGGGGGGGGAGACCCAGTACTTC. The encoded protein is CASSFAGGETQYF.